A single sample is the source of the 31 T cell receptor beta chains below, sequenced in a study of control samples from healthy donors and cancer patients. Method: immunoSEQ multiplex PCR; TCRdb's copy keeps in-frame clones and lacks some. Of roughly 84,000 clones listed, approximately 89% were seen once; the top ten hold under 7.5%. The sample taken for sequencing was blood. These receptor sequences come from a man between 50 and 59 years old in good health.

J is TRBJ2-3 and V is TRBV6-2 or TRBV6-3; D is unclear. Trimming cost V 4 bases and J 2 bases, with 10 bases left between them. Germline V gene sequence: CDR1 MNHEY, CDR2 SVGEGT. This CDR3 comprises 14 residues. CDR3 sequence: CASSLHEPTDTQYF. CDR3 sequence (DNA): TGTGCCAGCAGTTTACACGAGCCCACAGATACGCAGTATTTT.

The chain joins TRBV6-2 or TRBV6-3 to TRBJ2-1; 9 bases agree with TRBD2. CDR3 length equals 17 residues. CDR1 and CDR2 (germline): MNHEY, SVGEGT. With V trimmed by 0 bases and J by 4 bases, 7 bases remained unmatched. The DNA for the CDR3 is TGTGCCAGCAGTTACTCCGCCCCCCTAGCGGGATACAATGAGCAGTTCTTC. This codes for CASSYSAPLAGYNEQFF.

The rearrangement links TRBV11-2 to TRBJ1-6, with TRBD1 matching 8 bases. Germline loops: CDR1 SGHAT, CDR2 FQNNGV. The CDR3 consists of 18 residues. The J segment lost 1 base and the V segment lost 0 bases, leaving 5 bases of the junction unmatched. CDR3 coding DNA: TGTGCCAGCAGCTTAGAGATTCAGGGGGCGTCCTATAATTCACCCCTCCACTTT. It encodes CASSLEIQGASYNSPLHF.

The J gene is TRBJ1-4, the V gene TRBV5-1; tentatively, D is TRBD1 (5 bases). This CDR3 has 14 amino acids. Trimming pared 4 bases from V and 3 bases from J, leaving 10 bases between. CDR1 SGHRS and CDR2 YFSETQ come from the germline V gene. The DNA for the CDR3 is TGCGCCAGCAGCCCGGCGGGGCCTAATGAAAAACTGTTTTTT. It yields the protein CASSPAGPNEKLFF. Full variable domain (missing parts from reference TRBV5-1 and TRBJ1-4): KAGVTQTPRYLIKTRGQQVTLSCSPISGHRSVSWYQQTPGQGLQFLFEYFSETQRNKGNFPGRFSGRQFSNSRSEMNVSTLELGDSALYLCASSPAGPNEKLFFGSGTQLSVL.

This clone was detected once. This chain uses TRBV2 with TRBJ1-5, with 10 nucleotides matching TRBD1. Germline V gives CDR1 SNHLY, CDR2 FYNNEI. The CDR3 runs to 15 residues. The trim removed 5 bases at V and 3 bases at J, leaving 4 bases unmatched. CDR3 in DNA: TGTGCCAGCAGTTCTGGGACAGGGGACAATCAGCCCCAGCATTTT. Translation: CASSSGTGDNQPQHF. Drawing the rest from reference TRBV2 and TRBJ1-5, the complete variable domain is EPEVTQTPSHQVTQMGQEVILRCVPISNHLYFYWYRQILGQKVEFLVSFYNNEISEKSEIFDDQFSVERPDGSNFTLKIRSTKLEDSAMYFCASSSGTGDNQPQHFGDGTRLSIL.

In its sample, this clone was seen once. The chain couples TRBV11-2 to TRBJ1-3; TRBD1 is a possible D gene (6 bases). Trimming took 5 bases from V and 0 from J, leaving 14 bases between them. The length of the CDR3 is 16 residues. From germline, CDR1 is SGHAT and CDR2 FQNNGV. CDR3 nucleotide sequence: TGTGCCAGCAGCGGACAGACCTTGTTCTCTGGAAACACCATATATTTT. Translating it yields CASSGQTLFSGNTIYF. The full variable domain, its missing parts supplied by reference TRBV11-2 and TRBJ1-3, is EAGVAQSPRYKIIEKRQSVAFWCNPISGHATLYWYQQILGQGPKLLIQFQNNGVVDDSQLPKDRFSAERLKGVDSTLKIQPAKLEDSAVYLCASSGQTLFSGNTIYFGEGSWLTVV.

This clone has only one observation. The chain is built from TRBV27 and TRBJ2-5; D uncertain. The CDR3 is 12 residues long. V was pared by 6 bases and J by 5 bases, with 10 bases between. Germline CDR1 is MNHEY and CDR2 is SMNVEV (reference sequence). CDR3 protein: CASRSGVETQYF. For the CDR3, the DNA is TGTGCCAGCAGGTCTGGGGTGGAGACCCAGTACTTC.

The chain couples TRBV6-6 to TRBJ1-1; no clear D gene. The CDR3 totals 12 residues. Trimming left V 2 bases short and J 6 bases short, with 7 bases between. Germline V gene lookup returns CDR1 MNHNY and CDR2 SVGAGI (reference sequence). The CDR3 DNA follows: TGTGCCAGCAGTTACCCAAAGTCTGAAGCTTTCTTT. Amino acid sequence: CASSYPKSEAFF.

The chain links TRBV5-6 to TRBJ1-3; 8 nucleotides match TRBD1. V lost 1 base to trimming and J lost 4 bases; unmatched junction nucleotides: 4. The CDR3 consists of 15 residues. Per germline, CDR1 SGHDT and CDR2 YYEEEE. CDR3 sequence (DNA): TGTGCCAGCAGCTTGCAGGGGGCCGAAGGAAACACCATATATTTT. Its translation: CASSLQGAEGNTIYF. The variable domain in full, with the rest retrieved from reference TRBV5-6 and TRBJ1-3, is DAGVTQSPTHLIKTRGQQVTLRCSPKSGHDTVSWYQQALGQGPQFIFQYYEEEERQRGNFPDRFSGHQFPNYSSELNVNALLLGDSALYLCASSLQGAEGNTIYFGEGSWLTVV.

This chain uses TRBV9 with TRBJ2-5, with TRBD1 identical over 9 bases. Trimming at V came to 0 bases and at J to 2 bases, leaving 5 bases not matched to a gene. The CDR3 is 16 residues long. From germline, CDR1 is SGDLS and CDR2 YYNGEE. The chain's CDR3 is CASSVDGTGRQETQYF. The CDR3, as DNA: TGTGCCAGCAGCGTAGACGGGACAGGGAGACAAGAGACCCAGTACTTC.

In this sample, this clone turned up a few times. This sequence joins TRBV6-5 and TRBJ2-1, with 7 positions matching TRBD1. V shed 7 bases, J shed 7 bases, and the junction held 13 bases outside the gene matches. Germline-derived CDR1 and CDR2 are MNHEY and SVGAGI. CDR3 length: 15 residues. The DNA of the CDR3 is TGTGCCAGCATCCCCCTCAGCAGGGGACAGAATGAGCAGTTCTTC. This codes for CASIPLSRGQNEQFF.

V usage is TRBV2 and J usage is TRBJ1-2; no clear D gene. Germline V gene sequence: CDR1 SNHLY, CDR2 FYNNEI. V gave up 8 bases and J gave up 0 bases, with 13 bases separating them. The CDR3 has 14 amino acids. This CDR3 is CASYADVANYGYTF. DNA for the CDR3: TGTGCCAGCTATGCAGACGTAGCTAACTATGGCTACACCTTC. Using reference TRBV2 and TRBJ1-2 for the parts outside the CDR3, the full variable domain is EPEVTQTPSHQVTQMGQEVILRCVPISNHLYFYWYRQILGQKVEFLVSFYNNEISEKSEIFDDQFSVERPDGSNFTLKIRSTKLEDSAMYFCASYADVANYGYTFGSGTRLTVV.

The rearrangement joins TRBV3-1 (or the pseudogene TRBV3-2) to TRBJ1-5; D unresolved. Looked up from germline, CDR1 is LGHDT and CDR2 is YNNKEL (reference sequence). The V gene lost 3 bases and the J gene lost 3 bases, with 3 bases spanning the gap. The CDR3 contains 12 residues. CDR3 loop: CASSQTNQPQHF. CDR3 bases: TGTGCCAGCAGCCAGACCAATCAGCCCCAGCATTTT.

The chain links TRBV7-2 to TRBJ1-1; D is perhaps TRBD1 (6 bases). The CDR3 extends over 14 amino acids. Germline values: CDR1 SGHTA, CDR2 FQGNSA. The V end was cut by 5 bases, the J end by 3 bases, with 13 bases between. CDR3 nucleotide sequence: TGTGCCAGCAGCCTGGGTGGGGGCGACACTGAAGCTTTCTTT. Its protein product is CASSLGGGDTEAFF. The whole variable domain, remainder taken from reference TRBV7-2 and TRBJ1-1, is GAGVSQSPSNKVTEKGKDVELRCDPISGHTALYWYRQSLGQGLEFLIYFQGNSAPDKSGLPSDRFSAERTGGSVSTLTIQRTQQEDSAVYLCASSLGGGDTEAFFGQGTRLTVV.

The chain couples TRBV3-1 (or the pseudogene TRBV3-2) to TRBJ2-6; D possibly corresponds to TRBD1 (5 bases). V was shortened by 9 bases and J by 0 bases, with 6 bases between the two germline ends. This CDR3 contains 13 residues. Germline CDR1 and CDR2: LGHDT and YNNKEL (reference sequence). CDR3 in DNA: TGTGCCAGTAGGGGCTCTGGGGCCAACGTCCTGACTTTC. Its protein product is CASRGSGANVLTF.

The CDR3 DNA is TGTGCCAGCAGCAAGAGATCGGCGAACACCGGGGAGCTGTTTTTT. Translated: CASSKRSANTGELFF. The chain employs TRBV21-1 and TRBJ2-2; TRBD2, the table's D call, was not compared with the DNA. TRBV21-1 is termed a pseudogene. This CDR3 is 15 amino acids long.

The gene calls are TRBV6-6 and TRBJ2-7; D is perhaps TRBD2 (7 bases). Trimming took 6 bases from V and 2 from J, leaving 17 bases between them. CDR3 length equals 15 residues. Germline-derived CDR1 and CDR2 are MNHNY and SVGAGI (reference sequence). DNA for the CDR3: TGTGCCAGCAGCCCTAGAGAGGGGGGGGCCTACGAGCAGTACTTC. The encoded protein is CASSPREGGAYEQYF.

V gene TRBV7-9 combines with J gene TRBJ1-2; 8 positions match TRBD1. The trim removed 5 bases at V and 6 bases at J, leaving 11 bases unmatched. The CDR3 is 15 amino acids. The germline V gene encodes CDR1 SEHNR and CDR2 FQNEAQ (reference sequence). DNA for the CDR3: TGTGCCAGCAGCCCAAATAGTGGACAGGGACATGGCTACACCTTC. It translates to CASSPNSGQGHGYTF.

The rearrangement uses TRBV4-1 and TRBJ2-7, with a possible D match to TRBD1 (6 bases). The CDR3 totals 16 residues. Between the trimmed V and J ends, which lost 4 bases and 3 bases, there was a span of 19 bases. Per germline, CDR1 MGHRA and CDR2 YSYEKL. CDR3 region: CASSPEGTGHFYEQYF. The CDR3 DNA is TGCGCCAGCAGCCCCGAGGGGACGGGACACTTCTACGAGCAGTACTTC.

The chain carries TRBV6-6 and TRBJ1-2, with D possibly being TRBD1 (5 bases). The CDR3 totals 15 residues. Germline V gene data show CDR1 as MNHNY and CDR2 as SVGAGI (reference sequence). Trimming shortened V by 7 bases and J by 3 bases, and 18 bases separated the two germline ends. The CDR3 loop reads CASTWKQAGDYGYTF. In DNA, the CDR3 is TGTGCCAGCACATGGAAACAGGCGGGCGACTATGGCTACACCTTC.

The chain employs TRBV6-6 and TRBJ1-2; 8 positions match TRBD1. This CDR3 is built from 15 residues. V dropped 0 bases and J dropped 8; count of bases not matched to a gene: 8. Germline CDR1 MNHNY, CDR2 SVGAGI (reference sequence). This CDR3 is CASSYSGQGANGYTF. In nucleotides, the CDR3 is TGTGCCAGCAGTTACTCGGGGCAGGGGGCGAACGGCTACACCTTC.

CDR3 protein: CASSLGLAGGSSEQFF. The CDR3, as DNA: TGCGCCAGCAGCTTGGGGCTAGCGGGGGGATCGTCGGAGCAGTTCTTC. The rearrangement uses TRBV5-1 and TRBJ2-1, with 11 bases lining up with TRBD2. V was pared by 0 bases and J by 10 bases, with 9 bases of the junction left unmatched. This CDR3 comprises 16 residues. Germline CDR1 SGHRS, CDR2 YFSETQ.

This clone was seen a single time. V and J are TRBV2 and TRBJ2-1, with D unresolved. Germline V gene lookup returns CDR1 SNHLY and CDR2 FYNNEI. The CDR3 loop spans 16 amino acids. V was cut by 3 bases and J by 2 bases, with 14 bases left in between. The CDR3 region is CASSEEGMGTYNEQFF. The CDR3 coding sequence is TGTGCCAGCAGTGAGGAAGGGATGGGGACCTACAATGAGCAGTTCTTC.

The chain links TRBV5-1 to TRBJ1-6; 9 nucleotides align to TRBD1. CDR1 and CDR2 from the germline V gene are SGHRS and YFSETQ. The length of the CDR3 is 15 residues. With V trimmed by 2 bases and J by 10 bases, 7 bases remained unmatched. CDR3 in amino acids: CASSLGTGPNSPLHF. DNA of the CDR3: TGCGCCAGCAGCTTAGGGACAGGGCCAAACTCACCCCTCCACTTT.

CDR3 amino acids: CASRPGPRTQTQYF. CDR3 nucleotide sequence: TGTGCCAGCAGGCCCGGGCCGAGGACACAGACCCAGTACTTC. This rearrangement joins TRBV5-6 to TRBJ2-5, with D maybe TRBD1 (5 bases). The CDR3 spans 14 residues. Between the trimmed V and J ends, which lost 5 bases and 6 bases, there was a span of 17 bases. Germline V lookup: CDR1 SGHDT, CDR2 YYEEEE.

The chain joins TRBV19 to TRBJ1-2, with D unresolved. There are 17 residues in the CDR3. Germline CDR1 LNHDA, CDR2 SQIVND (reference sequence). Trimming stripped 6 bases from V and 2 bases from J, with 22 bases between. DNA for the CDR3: TGTGCCAGTAGCCCCTACACTTCTCCTACAGAAAACTATGGCTACACCTTC. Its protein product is CASSPYTSPTENYGYTF. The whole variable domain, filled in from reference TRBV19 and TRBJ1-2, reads DGGITQSPKYLFRKEGQNVTLSCEQNLNHDAMYWYRQDPGQGLRLIYYSQIVNDFQKGDIAEGYSVSREKKESFPLTVTSAQKNPTAFYLCASSPYTSPTENYGYTFGSGTRLTVV.

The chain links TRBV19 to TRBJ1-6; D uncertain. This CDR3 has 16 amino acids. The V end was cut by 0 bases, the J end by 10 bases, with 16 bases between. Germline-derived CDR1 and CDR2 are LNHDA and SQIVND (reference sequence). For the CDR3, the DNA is TGTGCCAGTAGTATAGATAATGGGTTTGTGGGATCACCCCTCCACTTT. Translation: CASSIDNGFVGSPLHF. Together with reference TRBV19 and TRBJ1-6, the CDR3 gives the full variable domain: DGGITQSPKYLFRKEGQNVTLSCEQNLNHDAMYWYRQDPGQGLRLIYYSQIVNDFQKGDIAEGYSVSREKKESFPLTVTSAQKNPTAFYLCASSIDNGFVGSPLHFGNGTRLTVT.

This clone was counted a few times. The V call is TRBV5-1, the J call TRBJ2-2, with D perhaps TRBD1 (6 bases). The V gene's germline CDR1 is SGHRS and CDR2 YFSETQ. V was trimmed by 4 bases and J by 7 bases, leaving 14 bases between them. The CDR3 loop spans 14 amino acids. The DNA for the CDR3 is TGCGCCAGCAGCCTTACAGGGTTGAACGGGGAGCTGTTTTTT. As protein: CASSLTGLNGELFF.

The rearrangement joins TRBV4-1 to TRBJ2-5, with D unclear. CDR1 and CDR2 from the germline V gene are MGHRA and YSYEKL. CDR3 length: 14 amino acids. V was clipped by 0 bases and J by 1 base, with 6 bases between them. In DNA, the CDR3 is TGCGCCAGCAGCCAAGAGCAGGCCCAAGAGACCCAGTACTTC. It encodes CASSQEQAQETQYF.

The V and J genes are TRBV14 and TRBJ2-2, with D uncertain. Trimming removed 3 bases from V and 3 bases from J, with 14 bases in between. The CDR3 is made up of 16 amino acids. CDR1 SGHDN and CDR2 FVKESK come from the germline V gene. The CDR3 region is CASSHRYRPYTGELFF. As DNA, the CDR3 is TGTGCCAGCAGCCACCGCTATAGACCTTACACCGGGGAGCTGTTTTTT.

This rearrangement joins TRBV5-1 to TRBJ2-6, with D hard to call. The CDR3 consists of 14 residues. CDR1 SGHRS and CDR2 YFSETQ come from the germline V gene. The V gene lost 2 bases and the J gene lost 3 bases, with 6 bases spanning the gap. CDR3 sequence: CASSFDFGANVLTF. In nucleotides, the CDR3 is TGCGCCAGCAGCTTTGACTTTGGGGCCAACGTCCTGACTTTC.